The 8 T cell receptor beta chains presented below share a single source sample, sequenced in a study of blood T cells in healthy people across ages. A J-beta primer mix and a sample-barcoded 5' primer were used in a second PCR of roughly 6 to 12 cycles. TCRdb redid the calling of the 5' RACE reads with MiXCR, one entry per CDR3 protein. The table records roughly 1,500,000 distinct CDR3 sequences, roughly 30% of them present only once. Material: blood. These TCRs come from a woman aged 30 to 39 in good health.

This clonotype has more than one count but fewer than ten. This sequence joins TRBV27 and TRBJ2-7; perhaps D is TRBD1 or TRBD2 (6 bases each). The V and J ends lost 5 bases and 7 bases respectively, with 21 bases between them. This CDR3 spans 15 amino acids. CDR1 is MNHEY and CDR2 is SMNVEV in the germline V gene (reference sequence). CDR3 sequence (DNA): TGTGCCAGCAGTCTCCCGTCCCGGGGGCCCGATGAGCAGTACTTC. Its protein product is CASSLPSRGPDEQYF.

This clonotype was picked up one time. An end of the junction differs from the germline gene, which may be a read error. This chain uses TRBV3-1 with TRBJ1-2; D gene ambiguous. The CDR3 covers 15 residues. The germline CDR1 and CDR2 sequences are LGHDT and YNNKEL (reference sequence). The CDR3 DNA reads TGTGCCAGCAGTCAAGATACGGTCCGAAACGCGGGCTACACCTTC. Amino acid sequence: CASSQDTVRNAGYTF.

This clonotype has a handful of counts. The V and J genes are TRBV14 and TRBJ2-4; a possible D gene is TRBD1 (5 bases). The assigned J gene may be wrong: the sequence end matches TRBJ2-7 better. There are 14 residues in the CDR3. Germline values: CDR1 SGHDN, CDR2 FVKESK. The CDR3: CASSRTSDSYEQYF. The CDR3 bases are TGTGCCAGCAGCCGGACATCGGACTCCTACGAGCAGTACTTC.

The rearrangement uses TRBV14 and TRBJ2-1; D is unresolved. In germline, CDR1 is SGHDN, CDR2 FVKESK. This CDR3 is 15 amino acids long. V was clipped by 1 base and J by 2 bases, with 9 bases between them. The CDR3 region is CASSQGKTAYNEQFF. As DNA, the CDR3 is TGTGCCAGCAGCCAAGGTAAAACTGCCTACAATGAGCAGTTCTTC. The full variable domain, completed using reference TRBV14 and TRBJ2-1, is EAGVTQFPSHSVIEKGQTVTLRCDPISGHDNLYWYRRVMGKEIKFLLHFVKESKQDESGMPNNRFLAERTGGTYSTLKVQPAELEDSGVYFCASSQGKTAYNEQFFGPGTRLTVL.

Here the CDR3 DNA reads TGCAGTGCTGCTGCACTGAACACTGAAGCTTTCTTT. It encodes CSAAALNTEAFF. The gene calls are TRBV20-1 and TRBJ1-1; D gene unclear. This CDR3 comprises 12 residues. Germline V gene sequence: CDR1 DFQATT, CDR2 SNEGSKA (reference sequence). V gave up 5 bases and J gave up 0 bases, with 7 bases separating them.

On this clonotype itself: One base away lies a much larger clone, so this may be a sequencing read error. V and J are TRBV2 and TRBJ2-7, with 8 bases matching TRBD1. Germline loops: CDR1 SNHLY, CDR2 FYNNEI. The CDR3 runs to 14 residues. V lost 6 bases and J lost 6; bases outside the gene matches: 10. The CDR3 bases are TGTGCCAGCAGGACAGGGGTTGAGTGGGGCGAGCAGTACTTC. Translating gives CASRTGVEWGEQYF.

The genes are TRBV3-1 and TRBJ1-1, with D uncertain. CDR1 and CDR2 from the germline V gene are LGHDT and YNNKEL (reference sequence). The CDR3 is 12 amino acids. Between the trimmed V and J ends, which lost 1 base and 10 bases, there was a span of 10 bases. This chain's CDR3 is CASSQGASGAFF. CDR3 coding DNA: TGTGCCAGCAGCCAAGGGGCGTCTGGAGCTTTCTTT.

V gene TRBV7-2 combines with J gene TRBJ1-4, with 9 nucleotides matching TRBD1. Trimming removed 5 bases from V and 5 bases from J; junction bases left unmatched: 9. The CDR3 is 16 amino acids. Per germline, CDR1 SGHTA and CDR2 FQGNSA. The CDR3 is CASSRDRVKGNEKLFF. As DNA, the CDR3 is TGTGCCAGCAGCCGGGACAGGGTAAAAGGGAATGAAAAACTGTTTTTT.